Here is one T cell receptor (beta chain) with its context. The specificity of this receptor is unknown. Base qualities are not at hand, and no much larger clone is one base apart. Collaborating institutions collected whole blood in K2EDTA tubes following their own protocols. For TCRbeta analysis, collaborators shipped samples in one of three forms: frozen whole blood, isolated PBMCs, or DNA extracted from either of those sample types. TCRbeta CDR3 regions were amplified from genomic DNA using the immunoSEQ Assay, a bias-controlled multiplex PCR. The authors processed their data as follows. The number of nucleated cells in each sample was estimated from the amplification of reference gene primers within the assay. Sequence reads were collapsed and filtered to measure the absolute abundance of every unique TCRbeta CDR3 rearrangement. For each sample, productive Simpson clonality was calculated by taking the square root of Simpson's diversity index across productive rearrangements. TCRdb re-hosts the immuneACCESS table, in-frame sequences only. Its copies lack some clones; in the studies checked, an unresolved V gene accounts for under half of them, and the cause for the rest is not known. The V and J calls and clone size come from that table; D and trimming were worked out from the DNA. The sample table holds 100,000 to 150,000 clones, of which roughly 79% were seen once. Clones ranked in the top ten supply around 25% of the sample.

This specimen belongs to a study of blood T cell repertoires in COVID-19 (dated by TCRdb to 2018 to 2021). With respect to the entire study: Collaborator samples came from the United States, Italy and Spain and covered acute and convalescent phases of COVID-19. The material from the prospective study consisted of cDNA or gDNA derived from T cells, B-cell-depleted T cells, or PBMCs. Deeply sampled blood TCRbeta repertoires from subjects exposed to, actively infected with, or recovered from COVID-19 were included in the dataset. The repertoires were released in a freely available public database intended as a resource for research on the immune response to SARS-CoV-2. The samples were drawn from the first 160 participants of the ongoing ImmuneRACE study and from more than 1,000 subjects provided by 6 global collaborators. A de-identified subject ID, COVID-19 status, age in years and sex were almost always included in the sample metadata. Where available, HLA class I and class II types were taken from metadata supplied by the sample provider and were not determined by assay-based typing.

Sequences LGHNA (CDR1) and YSLEER (CDR2) are obtained from the germline V gene. Reading from cysteine to phenylalanine, the CDR3 counts 19 amino acids. Only the CDR3 DNA stays, 57 bases, in frame from base 1. Trimming leaves V shorter by 0 bases and J shorter by 0 bases, with the junction holding 8 bases beyond the gene matches. Points the paper makes about the study in general: The amount of clinical and demographic metadata varied by source and participant and was provided uncurated.

The sequenced sample consisted of peripheral blood. The chain is encoded by TRBV4-3 joined to TRBJ2-3, and TRBD2 matches 11 of the central bases. The TCR originated in a human donor in a cohort sampled during active COVID-19. The DNA sequence reads TGCGCCAGCAGCCAAGATATTAGCGGGGGGGCAACTAGCACAGATACGCAGTATTTT. Translated, it gives CASSQDISGGATSTDTQYF.